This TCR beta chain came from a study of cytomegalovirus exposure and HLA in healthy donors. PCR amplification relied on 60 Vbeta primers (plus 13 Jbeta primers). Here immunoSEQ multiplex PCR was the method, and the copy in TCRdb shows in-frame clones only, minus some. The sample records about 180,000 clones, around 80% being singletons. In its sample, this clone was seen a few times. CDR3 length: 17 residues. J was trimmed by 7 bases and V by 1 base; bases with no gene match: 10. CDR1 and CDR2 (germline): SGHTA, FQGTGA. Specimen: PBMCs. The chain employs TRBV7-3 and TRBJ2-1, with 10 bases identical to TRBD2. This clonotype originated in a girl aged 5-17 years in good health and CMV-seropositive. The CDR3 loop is CASSLKGGLAKSNEQFF. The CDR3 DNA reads TGTGCCAGCAGCTTAAAAGGGGGACTAGCGAAATCGAATGAGCAGTTCTTC. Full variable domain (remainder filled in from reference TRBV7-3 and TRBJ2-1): GAGVSQTPSNKVTEKGKYVELRCDPISGHTALYWYRQSLGQGPEFLIYFQGTGAADDSGLPNDRFFAVRPEGSVSTLKIQRTERGDSAVYLCASSLKGGLAKSNEQFFGPGTRLTVL.